Listed below are T cell receptor beta chains from one sample, sequenced in a study of PD-1 blockade in classical Hodgkin lymphoma. Measured with immunoSEQ multiplex PCR; TCRdb has only the in-frame clones, and not every one. The sample shows 70,000 or so clones, about 64% of them seen only once. Sequencing used peripheral blood mononuclear cells (PBMCs), obtained before the second cycle of nivolumab. The source of these receptors is a human donor with classical Hodgkin lymphoma. CDR3s include the opening cysteine and the closing phenylalanine or tryptophan. D genes are given only for firm matches. Some rows mark clone size as missing; the rest say once, few, many or name a class of expanded clone.

j_call clone_size d_call v_call cdr3_aa cdr3_nt
TRBJ2-7 NA NA TRBV7-2 CASSPLYEQYF TGTGCCAGCAGCCCCCTCTACGAGCAGTACTTC
TRBJ2-7 NA NA TRBV12-5 CASGSGLLSYEQYF TGTGCTAGTGGCTCCGGACTCCTCTCCTACGAGCAGTACTTC
TRBJ1-1 NA NA TRBV9 CASSVGRNTEAFF TGTGCCAGCAGCGTAGGCAGGAACACTGAAGCTTTCTTT
TRBJ2-3 once TRBD1 TRBV6-6 CASSHGGQGTDTQYF TGTGCCAGCAGCCACGGAGGACAGGGCACAGATACGCAGTATTTT
TRBJ1-3 NA NA TRBV29-1 CSVVGPSGNTIYF TGCAGCGTTGTAGGGCCGTCTGGAAACACCATATATTTT
TRBJ2-7 NA NA TRBV10-3 CAIREAGAYEQYF TGTGCCATCAGGGAGGCAGGGGCGTACGAGCAGTACTTC
TRBJ2-3 NA TRBD2 TRBV25-1 CASSAFPASGVPDTQYF TGTGCCAGCAGTGCCTTCCCAGCTAGCGGGGTACCAGATACGCAGTATTTT
TRBJ2-7 NA NA TRBV7-2 CASSLGWGEQYF TGTGCCAGCAGCCTCGGCTGGGGTGAGCAGTACTTC
TRBJ2-5 NA TRBD2 TRBV7-8 CASSMGLARQETQYF TGTGCCAGCAGCATGGGACTAGCGAGGCAAGAGACCCAGTACTTC
TRBJ1-1 NA TRBD1 TRBV2 CASHTGGEEAFF TGTGCCAGCCATACAGGGGGCGAGGAAGCTTTCTTT
TRBJ2-6 once NA TRBV21-1 CASPTGGATGANVLTF TGTGCCAGCCCCACAGGGGGCGCGACTGGGGCCAACGTCCTGACTTTC
TRBJ1-6 NA NA TRBV11-3 CASSPKTGAFNSPLHF TGTGCCAGCAGCCCGAAGACAGGAGCCTTTAATTCACCCCTCCACTTT
TRBJ1-1 few NA TRBV30 CAWTPGNTEAFF TGTGCCTGGACACCGGGGAACACTGAAGCTTTCTTT
TRBJ2-1 few NA TRBV9 CASSVETGTRKQFF TGTGCCAGCAGCGTCGAGACAGGTACGAGAAAGCAGTTCTTC
TRBJ1-1 NA TRBD1 TRBV7-6 CASSLDRDNTEAFF TGTGCCAGCAGCTTGGACAGGGATAACACTGAAGCTTTCTTT
TRBJ1-5 NA NA TRBV6-6 CASSYGGREPQHF TGTGCCAGCAGTTACGGGGGGCGGGAGCCCCAGCATTTT
TRBJ2-7 NA NA TRBV6-1 CASTRDLYEQYF TGTGCCAGCACCAGGGACCTATACGAGCAGTACTTC
TRBJ2-6 NA NA TRBV30 CAFFLGAGANVLTF TGTGCCTTTTTCTTGGGGGCCGGGGCCAACGTCCTGACTTTC
TRBJ2-7 NA NA TRBV4-1 CASSPGEGTYEQYF TGCGCCAGCAGCCCAGGGGAGGGGACCTACGAGCAGTACTTC
TRBJ2-1 NA NA TRBV5-8 CASSSLPYNEQFF TGTGCCAGCAGCTCACTTCCCTACAATGAGCAGTTCTTC
TRBJ2-7 once NA TRBV7-9 CASSLSRDDPLAYEQYF TGTGCCAGCAGCTTAAGCAGGGACGACCCTTTAGCCTACGAGCAGTACTTC
TRBJ2-7 NA NA TRBV5-1 CASSGSGGEQYF TGCGCCAGCAGCGGTTCAGGGGGGGAGCAGTACTTC
TRBJ2-1 NA TRBD2 TRBV4-2 CASSLGTSGVWNEQFF TGTGCCAGCAGCCTAGGGACTAGCGGGGTGTGGAATGAGCAGTTCTTC
TRBJ2-7 few TRBD1 TRBV5-1 CASSLEGQGAYEQYF TGCGCCAGCAGCTTGGAGGGACAGGGAGCCTACGAGCAGTACTTC
TRBJ2-4 NA NA TRBV28 CASSFDSENIQYF TGTGCCAGCAGTTTCGACAGCGAAAACATTCAGTACTTC
TRBJ1-6 NA NA TRBV28 CASRDEAYNSPLHF TGTGCCAGCAGAGACGAAGCATATAATTCACCCCTCCACTTT
TRBJ1-4 NA NA TRBV6-6 CASSLRGRGEKLFF TGTGCCAGCAGTTTGCGGGGGCGTGGGGAAAAACTGTTTTTT
TRBJ2-5 NA TRBD2 TRBV7-6 CASSLIAVAGVGETQYF TGTGCCAGCAGCCTAATAGCGGTAGCGGGAGTAGGAGAGACCCAGTACTTC
TRBJ2-7 NA TRBD2 TRBV7-3 CASSFSASGNEQYF TGTGCCAGCAGCTTCAGTGCTAGCGGGAACGAGCAGTACTTC
TRBJ2-3 NA NA TRBV7-3 CASSLGPTDTQYF TGTGCCAGCAGCCTCGGCCCCACAGATACGCAGTATTTT
TRBJ2-1 NA TRBD1 TRBV10-1 CASSRDRNYNEQFF TGCGCCAGCAGCCGGGACAGGAACTACAATGAGCAGTTCTTC
TRBJ2-2 NA NA TRBV5-1 CASSLAGSGTGELFF TGCGCCAGCAGCTTGGCAGGGAGCGGGACCGGGGAGCTGTTTTTT
TRBJ2-1 NA TRBD2 TRBV2 CASRPTTSGQYNERFF TGTGCCAGCAGACCTACCACTAGCGGGCAATACAATGAGCGGTTCTTC
TRBJ2-5 NA NA TRBV19 CASSIDGGRQETQYF TGTGCCAGTAGTATAGATGGAGGTCGTCAAGAGACCCAGTACTTC
TRBJ1-1 NA TRBD1 TRBV2 CASSFRTGGEAFF TGTGCCAGCAGTTTCAGGACAGGCGGTGAAGCTTTCTTT
TRBJ2-7 NA TRBD1 TRBV18 CASSPLAGQGNYEQYF TGTGCCAGCTCACCACTGGCGGGACAGGGAAACTACGAGCAGTACTTC
TRBJ1-1 once NA TRBV25-1 CASSEGYTEAFF TGTGCCAGCAGTGAAGGCTACACTGAAGCTTTCTTT
TRBJ1-1 NA NA TRBV25-1 CASSQGMNTEAFF TGTGCCAGCAGTCAGGGTATGAACACTGAAGCTTTCTTT
TRBJ2-1 NA NA TRBV10-3 CAISGTLMGSYNEQFF TGTGCCATCAGTGGTACCCTTATGGGATCCTACAATGAGCAGTTCTTC
TRBJ2-1 NA TRBD2 TRBV5-1 CASSEGLAGGAEQFF TGCGCCAGCAGCGAGGGACTAGCGGGAGGAGCTGAGCAGTTCTTC
TRBJ1-3 NA NA TRBV18 CASSPEGPSGNTIYF TGTGCCAGCTCACCAGAGGGACCCTCTGGAAACACCATATATTTT
TRBJ1-3 NA NA TRBV5-1 CASSLGPGGTGNTIYF TGCGCCAGCAGCTTGGGGCCAGGAGGGACTGGAAACACCATATATTTT
TRBJ2-3 NA NA TRBV29-1 CSVGAGLSTDTQYF TGCAGCGTTGGGGCAGGCCTTAGCACAGATACGCAGTATTTT
TRBJ1-3 few TRBD1 TRBV5-1 CASSEGASGNTIYF TGCGCCAGCAGCGAGGGGGCTTCTGGAAACACCATATATTTT
TRBJ1-1 NA NA TRBV5-1 CASRPGLGTEAFF TGCGCCAGCCGCCCGGGGCTCGGGACTGAAGCTTTCTTT
TRBJ2-1 few TRBD2 TRBV15 CATSRAKAASGYNEQFF TGTGCCACCAGCAGAGCTAAAGCAGCTAGCGGCTACAATGAGCAGTTCTTC
TRBJ2-7 many NA TRBV28 CASSLNPDRETYEQYF TGTGCCAGCAGTCTCAACCCGGACCGGGAAACCTACGAGCAGTACTTC
TRBJ2-4 NA NA TRBV19 CASTAGFKNIQYF TGTGCCAGTACCGCAGGGTTTAAAAACATTCAGTACTTC
TRBJ1-2 NA NA TRBV7-9 CASSVDSYGYTF TGTGCCAGCAGCGTGGACAGCTATGGCTACACCTTC
TRBJ2-7 NA NA TRBV5-6 CASSLDSTYEQYF TGTGCCAGCAGCTTGGATTCGACCTACGAGCAGTACTTC